This T cell receptor beta chain is drawn from a study of blood T cell repertoires in COVID-19 (dated by TCRdb to the early 2020s). As for the study more broadly: The collaborator samples originated in the United States, Italy and Spain and spanned the acute and convalescent phases of COVID-19. The material from the prospective study consisted of cDNA or gDNA derived from T cells, B-cell-depleted T cells, or PBMCs. Deeply sampled blood TCRbeta repertoires from subjects exposed to, actively infected with, or recovered from COVID-19 were included in the dataset. The repertoires were released in a freely available public database intended as a resource for research on the immune response to SARS-CoV-2. Samples were obtained from the ongoing ImmuneRACE study (first 160 participants) and from roughly 1,300 subjects provided by 6 global collaborators. The sample metadata nearly always contained a de-identified subject ID, COVID-19 status, age in years and sex. Where available, HLA class I and class II types were taken from metadata supplied by the sample provider and were not determined by assay-based typing. What the work shows at the level of the full study, not this receptor alone: The quantity of clinical and demographic metadata differed by source and by participant and was supplied without curation.

The immunoSEQ Assay, a bias-controlled multiplex PCR, was used to amplify TCRbeta CDR3 regions from genomic DNA. The original methods were these. The number of nucleated cells in each sample was estimated by amplification of reference gene primers within the assay. To quantify the absolute abundance of each unique TCRbeta CDR3 rearrangement, sequence reads were collapsed and filtered. Productive Simpson clonality was computed per sample as the square root of Simpson's diversity index over productive rearrangements. TCRdb mirrors the immuneACCESS table, restricted to in-frame sequences. Some clones are absent from its copies; in checked studies, under half trace to an unresolved V gene, and the reason for the others is unknown. Clonal size and the V and J genes are those of that table, whereas D and trimming came from the DNA. The sample profile shows hundreds of thousands of clones; 89% of them were found once. Around 0.92% of the sample lies in the top ten.

Turning to this clone: Its recognized antigen is unknown. No per-base quality is available; no much larger clone lies one base away. Distinct nucleotide sequences in the sample also encode this CDR3.

At one collaborating source in Seattle, patients were enrolled during active infection and were followed longitudinally through the course of disease. Whole blood was collected in K2EDTA tubes by collaborating institutions according to the institutions' own protocols. For TCRbeta analysis, collaborators shipped samples in one of three forms: frozen whole blood, isolated PBMCs, or DNA extracted from either of those sample types. The sequenced sample was peripheral blood. This clonotype originated in a young man with COVID-19, enrolled during active disease.

The CDR3 loop reads CASSLGLGYTF. The nucleotide sequence is TGTGCCAGCAGTTTGGGCCTTGGGTACACCTTC. This chain joins TRBV12-3 or TRBV12-4 to TRBJ1-2; the D gene lacks a confident call. The CDR3 holds 11 amino acids from the cysteine to the phenylalanine. The CDR3 DNA has 33 bases and is translated from base 1. The germline ends are 10 bases apart after V is trimmed by 3 bases and J by 11 bases.